Sequencing of this TCR beta chain was carried out in a study of T cells in localized non-small cell lung cancer. General study results and limits: It was uninvolved adjacent lung that showed the highest T cell clonality, exceeding tumor. Adjacent lung had a median 57 of the 100 largest tumor clones.

The method was immunoSEQ multiplex PCR; TCRdb's version includes in-frame clones alone and lacks a portion of them. The sample consists of 1,500 to 2,000 clones, around 40% of them appearing once. V shed 4 bases, J shed 2 bases, and the junction held 7 bases outside the gene matches. The CDR3 is 17 residues long. Per germline, CDR1 KGHSH and CDR2 LQKENI. With regard to this clone: Its antigen is unidentified.

The sample was lung tumor tissue, taken before any cancer treatment. The chain couples TRBV18 to TRBJ1-6; 8 bases match TRBD1. This sequence was found in a female donor older than 55 with stage II squamous cell lung carcinoma. CDR3: CASSLPGGGPYNSPLHF. The CDR3, as DNA: TGTGCCAGCTCACTCCCAGGGGGCGGCCCCTATAATTCACCCCTCCACTTT.